A selection of T cell receptor beta chains follows, all from one sample in a study of blood T cell repertoires in COVID-19. Measured with immunoSEQ multiplex PCR; TCRdb has only the in-frame clones, and not every one. This repertoire shows about 120,000 clones, 70% to 85% found once; its top ten account for 4.5%. The source material was peripheral blood. Source of these receptors: a woman between 70 and 85 years old with acute or convalescent COVID-19. CDR3s leave out the opening cysteine and the closing phenylalanine or tryptophan. Fields, in order: V gene, CDR3 protein.

V: TRBV5-3
CDR3: ARSSDRIQGAGQPQH

V: TRBV10-3
CDR3: AVLAGGRDTQY

V: TRBV19
CDR3: ASSIGTVNQPQH

V: TRBV29-1
CDR3: SVVGRQGHTEAF

V: TRBV5-1
CDR3: ASSLGLAGAGELF

V: TRBV6-5
CDR3: ASSYKGTSTDTQY

V: TRBV6-5
CDR3: ASSYLSLRDYGYT

V: TRBV3-1/TRBV3-2
CDR3: ASSQGGETQY

V: TRBV4-3
CDR3: ASSQGGWTEAF

V: TRBV19
CDR3: ASSIGGTASSYEQY

V: TRBV9
CDR3: ASSPQAGGPETQY

V: TRBV5-1
CDR3: ASSLLGQRNTGELF

V: TRBV5-1
CDR3: ASSADRPTGELF

V: TRBV27
CDR3: ASSRGRFYSNQPQH

V: TRBV11-2
CDR3: ASSPFRDRGMSGYT

V: TRBV2
CDR3: ASRDRTALLEAF

V: TRBV7-6
CDR3: ASSLSALKDTDTQY

V: TRBV5-4
CDR3: ASSPKDRQNTEAF

V: TRBV4-3
CDR3: ASSQDSPGGSYGYT

V: TRBV5-1
CDR3: ASSPILAGGIQETQY

V: TRBV5-6
CDR3: ASSFPGETGMYYGYT

V: TRBV14
CDR3: ASSQDSRTSTDTQY

V: TRBV15
CDR3: ATSRDGGGYEQY

V: TRBV6-7
CDR3: ASSYTRGTGNTIY

V: TRBV10-3
CDR3: AISESSYYSNQPQH

V: TRBV5-1
CDR3: ASSLVAGGLGNEQF

V: TRBV5-3
CDR3: ARQTEENTEAF

V: TRBV6-4
CDR3: ASSEQGRYSPLH

V: TRBV5-1
CDR3: ASSLEGAITEAF

V: TRBV3-1/TRBV3-2
CDR3: ASSTGTGSYEQY

V: TRBV7-2
CDR3: ASSLVRERGLEQY

V: TRBV5-1
CDR3: ATSRTTGVQGETQY

V: TRBV19
CDR3: ASMLGQGAEKLF

V: TRBV5-6
CDR3: ASSRGRRQPQH

V: TRBV7-2
CDR3: ASSSSGGAGTDTQY

V: TRBV5-4
CDR3: ASRKIVAQPGYTIY

V: TRBV6-2/TRBV6-3
CDR3: ASSSGNEQY

V: TRBV5-1
CDR3: ASSLELMNTEAF

V: TRBV6-5
CDR3: ASRTDRLDTEAF

V: TRBV12-3/TRBV12-4
CDR3: ASRRTGDGELF

V: TRBV7-2
CDR3: ASSFGAGYQPQH

V: TRBV10-2
CDR3: ASVPSTVVSSSGYT

V: TRBV19
CDR3: ASSISGVEGEQY